This T cell receptor beta chain was sequenced in a study of blood T cell repertoires in COVID-19. Per the germline V gene, CDR1 is KGHSH and CDR2 is LQKENI. The V end lost 10 bases, the J end lost 2 bases, and 15 bases lay between the germline ends. The length of the CDR3 is 13 residues. The repertoire was sequenced with immunoSEQ multiplex PCR; TCRdb's copy has only in-frame clones and lacks some. The table lists around 91,000 clones, around 85% of them singletons. V usage is TRBV18 and J usage is TRBJ2-7, with D maybe TRBD2 (6 bases). The receptor comes from a human donor in a cohort sampled during active COVID-19. The sample was peripheral blood. The CDR3 is CAIAGLSTYEQYF. The CDR3 nucleotides read TGTGCCATCGCGGGGCTTTCAACCTACGAGCAGTACTTC.